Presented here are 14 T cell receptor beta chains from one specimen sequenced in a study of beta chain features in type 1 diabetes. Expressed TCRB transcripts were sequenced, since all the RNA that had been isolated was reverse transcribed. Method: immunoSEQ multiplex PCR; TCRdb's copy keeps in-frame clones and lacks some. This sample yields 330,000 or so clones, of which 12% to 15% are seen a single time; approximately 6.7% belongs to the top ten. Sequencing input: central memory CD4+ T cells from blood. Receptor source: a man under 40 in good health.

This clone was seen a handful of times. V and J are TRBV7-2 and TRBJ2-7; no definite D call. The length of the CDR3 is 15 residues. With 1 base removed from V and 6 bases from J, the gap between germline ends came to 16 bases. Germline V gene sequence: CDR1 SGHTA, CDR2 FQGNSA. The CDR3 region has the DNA TGTGCCAGCAGCTTAGATTGGGTTACTCTTTCCGAGCAGTACTTC. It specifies CASSLDWVTLSEQYF.

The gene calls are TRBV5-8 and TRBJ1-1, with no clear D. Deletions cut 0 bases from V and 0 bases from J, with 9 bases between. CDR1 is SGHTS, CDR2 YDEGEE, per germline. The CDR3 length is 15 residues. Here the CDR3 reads CASSLEGSMNTEAFF. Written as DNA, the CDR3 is TGTGCCAGCAGCTTGGAAGGGTCTATGAACACTGAAGCTTTCTTT.

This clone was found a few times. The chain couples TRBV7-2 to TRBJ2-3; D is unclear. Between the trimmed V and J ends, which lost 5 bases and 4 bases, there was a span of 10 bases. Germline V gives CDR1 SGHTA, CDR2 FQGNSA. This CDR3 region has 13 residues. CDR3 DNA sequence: TGTGCCAGCAGCACCCGGTTCGCAGATACGCAGTATTTT. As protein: CASSTRFADTQYF.

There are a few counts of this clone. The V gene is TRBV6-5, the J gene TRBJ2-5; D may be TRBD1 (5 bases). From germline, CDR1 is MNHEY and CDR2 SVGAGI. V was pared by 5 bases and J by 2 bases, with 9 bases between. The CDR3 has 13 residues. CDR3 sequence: CASSQTVQETQYF. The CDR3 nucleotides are TGTGCCAGCAGTCAGACAGTTCAAGAGACCCAGTACTTC.

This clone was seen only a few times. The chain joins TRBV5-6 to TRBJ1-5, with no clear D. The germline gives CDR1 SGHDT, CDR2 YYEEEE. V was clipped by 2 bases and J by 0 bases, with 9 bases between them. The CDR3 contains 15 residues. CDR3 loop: CASSLNAPSNQPQHF. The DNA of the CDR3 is TGTGCCAGCAGCTTAAATGCCCCTAGCAATCAGCCCCAGCATTTT.

The DNA for the CDR3 is TGTGCCACCAGCAGAGATTCTCGGTCGGCGCATTCACCCCTCCACTTT. Translated: CATSRDSRSAHSPLHF. J is TRBJ1-6 and V is TRBV15; D gene ambiguous. Germline CDR1 reads LNHNV; CDR2 reads YYDKDF (reference sequence). This CDR3 spans 16 amino acids. The V gene lost 0 bases and the J gene lost 8 bases, with 14 bases spanning the gap.

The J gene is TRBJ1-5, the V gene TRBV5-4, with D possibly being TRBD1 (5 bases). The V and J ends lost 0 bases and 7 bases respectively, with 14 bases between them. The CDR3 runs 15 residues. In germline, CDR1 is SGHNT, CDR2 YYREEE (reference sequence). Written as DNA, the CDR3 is TGTGCCAGCAGCTTGGCCGCTGGGGGTCGGCAGCCCCAGCATTTT. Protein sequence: CASSLAAGGRQPQHF.

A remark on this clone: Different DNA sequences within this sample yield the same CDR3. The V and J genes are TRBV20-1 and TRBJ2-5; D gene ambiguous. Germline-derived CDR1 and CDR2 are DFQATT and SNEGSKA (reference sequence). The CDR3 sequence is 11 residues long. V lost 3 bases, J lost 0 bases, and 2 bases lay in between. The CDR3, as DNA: TGCAGTGCTAGTTACCAAGAGACCCAGTACTTC. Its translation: CSASYQETQYF.

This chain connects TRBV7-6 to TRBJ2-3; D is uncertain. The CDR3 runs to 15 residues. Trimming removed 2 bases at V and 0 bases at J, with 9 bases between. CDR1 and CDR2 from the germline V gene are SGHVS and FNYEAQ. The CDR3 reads CASSLSRLSTDTQYF. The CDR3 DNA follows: TGTGCCAGCAGCTTATCCCGGTTAAGCACAGATACGCAGTATTTT.

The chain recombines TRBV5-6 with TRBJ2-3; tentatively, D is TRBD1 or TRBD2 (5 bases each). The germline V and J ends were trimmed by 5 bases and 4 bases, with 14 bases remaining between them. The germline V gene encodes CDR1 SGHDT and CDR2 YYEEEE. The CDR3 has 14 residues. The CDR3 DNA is TGTGCCAGCAGTAAGAGGGACGGTTCAGATACGCAGTATTTT. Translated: CASSKRDGSDTQYF. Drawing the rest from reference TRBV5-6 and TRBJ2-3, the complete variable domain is DAGVTQSPTHLIKTRGQQVTLRCSPKSGHDTVSWYQQALGQGPQFIFQYYEEEERQRGNFPDRFSGHQFPNYSSELNVNALLLGDSALYLCASSKRDGSDTQYFGPGTRLTVL.

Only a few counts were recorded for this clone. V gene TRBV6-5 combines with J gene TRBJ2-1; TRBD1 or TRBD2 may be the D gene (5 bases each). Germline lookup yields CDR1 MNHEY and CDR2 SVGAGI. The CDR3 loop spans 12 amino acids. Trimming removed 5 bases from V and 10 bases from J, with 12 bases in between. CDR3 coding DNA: TGTGCCAGCAGTAGGGGCCGCGGGGAGCAGTTCTTC. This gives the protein CASSRGRGEQFF.

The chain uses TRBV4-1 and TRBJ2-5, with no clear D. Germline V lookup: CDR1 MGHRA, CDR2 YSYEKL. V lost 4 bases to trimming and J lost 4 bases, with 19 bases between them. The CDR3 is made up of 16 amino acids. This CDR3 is CASSPINMGFSETQYF. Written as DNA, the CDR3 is TGCGCCAGCAGCCCTATTAACATGGGGTTTTCAGAGACCCAGTACTTC.

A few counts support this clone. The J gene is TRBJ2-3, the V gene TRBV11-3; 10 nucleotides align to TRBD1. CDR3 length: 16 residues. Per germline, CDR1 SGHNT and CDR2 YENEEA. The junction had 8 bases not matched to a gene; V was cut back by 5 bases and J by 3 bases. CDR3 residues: CASSPRTGGRTDTQYF. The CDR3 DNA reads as TGTGCCAGCAGCCCGCGGACAGGGGGGAGGACAGATACGCAGTATTTT.

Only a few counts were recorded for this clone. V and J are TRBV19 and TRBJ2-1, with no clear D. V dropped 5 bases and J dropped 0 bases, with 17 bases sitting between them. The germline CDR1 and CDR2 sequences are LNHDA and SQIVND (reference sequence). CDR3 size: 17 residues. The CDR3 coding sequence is TGTGCCAGTAGTTACCCCCGCGACTTCAGCTCCTACAATGAGCAGTTCTTC. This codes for CASSYPRDFSSYNEQFF.